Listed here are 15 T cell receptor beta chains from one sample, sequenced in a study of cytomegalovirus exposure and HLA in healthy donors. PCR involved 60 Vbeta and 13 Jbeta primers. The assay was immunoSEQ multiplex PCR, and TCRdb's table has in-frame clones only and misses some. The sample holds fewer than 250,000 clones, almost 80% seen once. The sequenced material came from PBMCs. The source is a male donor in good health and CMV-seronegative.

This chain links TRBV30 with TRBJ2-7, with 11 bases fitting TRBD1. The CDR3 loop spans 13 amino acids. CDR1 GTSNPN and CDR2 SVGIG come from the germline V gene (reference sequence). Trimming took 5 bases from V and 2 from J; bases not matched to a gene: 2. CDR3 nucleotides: TGTGCCTGGGCGGACAGGGGGCCCTACGAGCAGTACTTC. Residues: CAWADRGPYEQYF.

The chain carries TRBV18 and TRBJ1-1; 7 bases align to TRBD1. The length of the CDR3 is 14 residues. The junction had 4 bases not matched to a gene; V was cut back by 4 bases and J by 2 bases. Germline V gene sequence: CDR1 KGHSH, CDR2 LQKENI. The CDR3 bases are TGTGCCAGCTCACGGGACAGAATTAACACTGAAGCTTTCTTT. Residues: CASSRDRINTEAFF. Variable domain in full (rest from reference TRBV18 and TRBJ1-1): NAGVMQNPRHLVRRRGQEARLRCSPMKGHSHVYWYRQLPEEGLKFMVYLQKENIIDESGMPKERFSAEFPKEGPSILRIQQVVRGDSAAYFCASSRDRINTEAFFGQGTRLTVV.

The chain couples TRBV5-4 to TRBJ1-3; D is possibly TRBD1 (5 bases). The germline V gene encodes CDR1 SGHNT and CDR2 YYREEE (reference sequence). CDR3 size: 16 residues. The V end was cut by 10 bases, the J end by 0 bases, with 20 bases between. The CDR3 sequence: CASQGPPGFSGNTIYF. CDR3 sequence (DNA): TGTGCCTCTCAAGGACCCCCAGGGTTCTCTGGAAACACCATATATTTT.

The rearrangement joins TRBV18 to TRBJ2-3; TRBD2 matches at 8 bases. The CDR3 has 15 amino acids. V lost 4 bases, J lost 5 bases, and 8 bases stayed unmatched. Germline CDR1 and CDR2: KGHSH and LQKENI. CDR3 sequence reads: CASSRRSGSKDTQYF. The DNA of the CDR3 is TGTGCCAGCTCACGTAGGAGCGGGAGTAAAGATACGCAGTATTTT.

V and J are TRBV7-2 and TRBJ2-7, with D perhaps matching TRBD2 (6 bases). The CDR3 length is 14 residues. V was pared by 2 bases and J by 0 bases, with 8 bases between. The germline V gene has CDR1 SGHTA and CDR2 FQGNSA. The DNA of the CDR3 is TGTGCCAGCAGCTTATACGGGAGCTCCTACGAGCAGTACTTC. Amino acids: CASSLYGSSYEQYF.

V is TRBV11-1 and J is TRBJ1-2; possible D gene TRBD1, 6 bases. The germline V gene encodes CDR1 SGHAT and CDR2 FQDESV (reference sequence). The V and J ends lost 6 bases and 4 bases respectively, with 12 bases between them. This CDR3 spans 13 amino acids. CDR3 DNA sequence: TGTGCCAGCAGACAACAGGGCCTCTATGGCTACACCTTC. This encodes CASRQQGLYGYTF.

DNA for the CDR3: TGTGCCAGCAGTAATCGGGTCAGCCCCTCCTACGAGCAGTACTTC. The encoded protein is CASSNRVSPSYEQYF. The chain employs TRBV7-9 and TRBJ2-7; D gene ambiguous. The CDR3 runs 15 residues. The germline CDR1 and CDR2 sequences are SEHNR and FQNEAQ (reference sequence). The V end lost 6 bases, the J end lost 0 bases, and 15 bases lay between the germline ends.

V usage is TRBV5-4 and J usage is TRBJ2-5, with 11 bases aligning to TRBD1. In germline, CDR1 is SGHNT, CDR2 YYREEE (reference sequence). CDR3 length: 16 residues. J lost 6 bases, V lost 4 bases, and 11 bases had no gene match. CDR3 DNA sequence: TGTGCCAGCAGCCATGGGACAGGGGGTGGTCAAAAGACCCAGTACTTC. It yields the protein CASSHGTGGGQKTQYF.

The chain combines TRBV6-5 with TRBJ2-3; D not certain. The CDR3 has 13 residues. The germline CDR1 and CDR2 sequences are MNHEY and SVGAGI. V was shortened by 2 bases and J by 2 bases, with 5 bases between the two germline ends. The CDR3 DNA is TGTGCCAGCAGTTACGACACCACAGATACGCAGTATTTT. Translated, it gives CASSYDTTDTQYF.

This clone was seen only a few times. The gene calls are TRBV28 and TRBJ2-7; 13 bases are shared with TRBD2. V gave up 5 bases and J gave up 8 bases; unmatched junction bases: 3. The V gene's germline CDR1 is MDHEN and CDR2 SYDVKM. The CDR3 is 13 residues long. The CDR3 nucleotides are TGTGCCAGCAGTACAGGGACTAGCGGGAAGCAGTACTTC. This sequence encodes CASSTGTSGKQYF.

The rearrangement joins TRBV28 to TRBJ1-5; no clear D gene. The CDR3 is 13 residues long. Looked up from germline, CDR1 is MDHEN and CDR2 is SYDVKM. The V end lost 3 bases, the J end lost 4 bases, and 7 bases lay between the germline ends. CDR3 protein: CASSFGGNQPQHF. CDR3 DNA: TGTGCCAGCAGTTTTGGAGGGAATCAGCCCCAGCATTTT.

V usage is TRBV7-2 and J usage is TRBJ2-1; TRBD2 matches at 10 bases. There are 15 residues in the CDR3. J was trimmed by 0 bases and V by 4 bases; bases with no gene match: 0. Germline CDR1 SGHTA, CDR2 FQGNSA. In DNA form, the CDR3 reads TGTGCCAGCAGCTCTAGCGGGGGCTCCTACAATGAGCAGTTCTTC. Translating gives CASSSSGGSYNEQFF.

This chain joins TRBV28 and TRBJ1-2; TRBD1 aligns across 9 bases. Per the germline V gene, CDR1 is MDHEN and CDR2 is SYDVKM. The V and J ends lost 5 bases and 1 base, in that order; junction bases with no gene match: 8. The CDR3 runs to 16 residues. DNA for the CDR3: TGTGCCAGCAGTCCCCCGGGACAGGGAAATAACTATGGCTACACCTTC. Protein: CASSPPGQGNNYGYTF.

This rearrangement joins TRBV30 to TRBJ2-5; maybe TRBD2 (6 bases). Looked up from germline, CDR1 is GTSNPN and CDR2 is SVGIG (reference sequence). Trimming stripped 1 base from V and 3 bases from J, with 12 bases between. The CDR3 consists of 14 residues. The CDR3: CAWSGLTREETQYF. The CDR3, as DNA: TGTGCCTGGAGTGGTCTGACTAGGGAAGAGACCCAGTACTTC.

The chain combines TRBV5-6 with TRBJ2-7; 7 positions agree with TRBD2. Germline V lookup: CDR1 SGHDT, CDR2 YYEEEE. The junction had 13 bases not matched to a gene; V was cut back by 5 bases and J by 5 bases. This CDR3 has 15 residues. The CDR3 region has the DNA TGTGCCAGCAGTCTAACGGCGGGAGATTTAAACGAGCAGTACTTC. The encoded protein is CASSLTAGDLNEQYF.